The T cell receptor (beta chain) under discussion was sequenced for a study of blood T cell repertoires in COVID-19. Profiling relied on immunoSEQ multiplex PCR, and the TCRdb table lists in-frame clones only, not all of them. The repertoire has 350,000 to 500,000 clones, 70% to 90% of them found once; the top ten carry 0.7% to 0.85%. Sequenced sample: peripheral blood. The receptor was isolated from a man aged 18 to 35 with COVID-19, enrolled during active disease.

The CDR3 is CASSTHGTSGSNEQFF. In DNA, the CDR3 is TGTGCCAGTAGTACCCACGGGACTAGCGGGAGCAATGAGCAGTTCTTC. V and J are TRBV19 and TRBJ2-1, with TRBD2 matching 14 bases. Germline lookup yields CDR1 LNHDA and CDR2 SQIVND (reference sequence). The CDR3 is 16 amino acids. With 4 bases clipped from V and 6 bases from J, the junction kept 5 bases outside the gene matches.